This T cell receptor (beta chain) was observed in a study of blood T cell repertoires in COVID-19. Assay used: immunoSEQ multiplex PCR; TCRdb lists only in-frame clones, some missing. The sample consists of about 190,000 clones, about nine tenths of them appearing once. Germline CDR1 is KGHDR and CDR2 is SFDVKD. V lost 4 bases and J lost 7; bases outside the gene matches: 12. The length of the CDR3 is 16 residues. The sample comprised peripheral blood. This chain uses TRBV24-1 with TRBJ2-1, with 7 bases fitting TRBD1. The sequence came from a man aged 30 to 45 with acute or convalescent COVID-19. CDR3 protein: CATSDPLGTAGNEQFF. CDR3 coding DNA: TGTGCCACCAGTGACCCCCTGGGGACAGCTGGGAATGAGCAGTTCTTC.